This TCR beta chain appears in the sequencing data of a study of CD8 T cells in ankylosing spondylitis. Overall study findings and caveats: Ankylosing spondylitis blood seemed to carry a telltale TCR beta motif made of roughly eight highly homologous variants.

TCRdb reanalysed the 5' RACE reads using MiXCR and keeps one entry per CDR3 protein. Of roughly 470,000 distinct CDR3 sequences listed, roughly a quarter are singletons. CDR1 and CDR2 from the germline V gene are LNHDA and SQIVND (reference sequence). The CDR3 spans 15 residues. V dropped 4 bases and J dropped 2; count of bases not matched to a gene: 3. A note on this clonotype: Its matching antigen is unknown.

The receptor's source is a male donor with ankylosing spondylitis. This chain connects TRBV19 to TRBJ2-1, with 9 bases matching TRBD2. Sequencing input: blood, either unsorted or a sorted T cell fraction (not recorded which). The CDR3 DNA reads as TGTGCCAGTAGTACTCCTAGCGGGACCTACAATGAGCAGTTCTTC. Translating gives CASSTPSGTYNEQFF.